This TCR beta chain stems from a study of T cells after yellow fever vaccination. Findings and caveats of the study: A limited proportion of clonotypes was detected within both the CD4 and CD8 compartments.

There are 12 residues in the CDR3. Looked up from germline, CDR1 is SGHTA and CDR2 is FQGNSA. The ends lost 5 bases at V and 6 bases at J; junction bases unmatched: 3. Researchers made TCR cDNA using 5'RACE template switching, and this step added a universal primer site and UMIs. One entry per CDR3 protein results from TCRdb running MiXCR on the 5' RACE reads. The sample shows about 110,000 distinct CDR3 sequences, roughly 8.4% of them seen only once. This clonotype was recorded at least ten times. What it binds is not known. Source: CD8+ T cells sorted from PBMCs, taken 45 days after the yellow fever booster vaccination. The chain joins TRBV7-2 to TRBJ1-2; 7 bases are shared with TRBD1. The receptor was isolated from a man aged 25 to 40 who received the YFV17D yellow fever vaccine. CDR3 nucleotide sequence: TGTGCCAGCAGCGGAGGGGGCCATGGCTACACCTTC. This translates into CASSGGGHGYTF.